Listed here are 8 T cell receptor beta chains from one sample, sequenced in a study of spatial heterogeneity in lung cancer. Time point specified: blood at routine non-recurrence follow-up after resection. Each CDR3 protein is one row after TCRdb ran MiXCR on the 5' RACE reads. The repertoire holds 15,000 or so distinct CDR3 sequences, with approximately 19% as singletons. Sequenced here: PBMCs, sampled at follow-up. The source is a male donor with early-stage non-small cell lung cancer.

As concerns this clonotype: Given a much more abundant clone one base away, this may be a read error. The chain couples TRBV20-1 to TRBJ1-1; D gene uncertain. Germline CDR1 DFQATT, CDR2 SNEGSKA (reference sequence). The CDR3 loop spans 13 amino acids. V shed 1 base and J shed 1 base, with 7 bases lying between them. The DNA of the CDR3 is TGCAGTGCTAGAGTTTCCCAGAACACTGAAGCTTTCTTT. It specifies CSARVSQNTEAFF.

The genes are TRBV18 and TRBJ1-1; 8 positions match TRBD1. This CDR3 spans 12 amino acids. CDR1 and CDR2 from the germline V gene are KGHSH and LQKENI. The V gene end was trimmed by 5 bases and the J gene end by 8 bases; junction bases not matched to a gene: 4. CDR3 in amino acids: CASSTDRVEAFF. The CDR3 DNA is TGTGCCAGCTCAACGGACAGGGTAGAAGCTTTCTTT.

The rearrangement joins TRBV2 to TRBJ1-5, with D tentatively TRBD1 (5 bases). Trimming cost V 2 bases and J 6 bases, with 11 bases left between them. The CDR3 length is 14 residues. Germline assignment: CDR1 SNHLY and CDR2 FYNNEI. CDR3 protein: CASSERDGRQPQHF. The CDR3 bases are TGTGCCAGCAGTGAAAGGGACGGACGTCAGCCCCAGCATTTT.

A word on this clonotype: A read error is possible here, since a much larger clone lies one base away. V is TRBV7-2 and J is TRBJ2-3; no reliable D call. Germline CDR1 reads SGHTA; CDR2 reads FQGNSA. This CDR3 comprises 13 residues. V was shortened by 3 bases and J by 7 bases, with 11 bases between the two germline ends. The CDR3 protein is CASSFRMVYTQYF. The CDR3 DNA sequence: TGTGCCAGCAGCTTCCGAATGGTATATACGCAGTATTTT.

This clonotype turned up a few times. This chain connects TRBV14 to TRBJ1-3; 7 bases match TRBD1. The CDR3 is made up of 14 amino acids. Germline CDR1 is SGHDN and CDR2 is FVKESK. The trim removed 8 bases at V and 6 bases at J, leaving 10 bases unmatched. CDR3 nucleotides: TGTGCCAGCGGCGACAGGGTCAGCGCAAACACCATATATTTT. Amino acid sequence: CASGDRVSANTIYF.

This clonotype has a handful of counts. The rearrangement links TRBV19 to TRBJ1-5, with D unclear. Per germline, CDR1 LNHDA and CDR2 SQIVND (reference sequence). V shed 3 bases and J shed 9 bases, with 9 bases lying between them. The CDR3 extends over 12 amino acids. This CDR3 reads CASSMLERPQHF. CDR3 nucleotide sequence: TGTGCCAGTAGTATGCTTGAGAGGCCCCAGCATTTT.

This clonotype was recorded at least ten times. The rearrangement uses TRBV6-1 and TRBJ2-1; TRBD1 agrees at 8 bases. V shed 7 bases, J shed 6 bases, and the junction held 11 bases outside the gene matches. The germline gives CDR1 MNHNS, CDR2 SASEGT. This CDR3 spans 15 amino acids. The chain's CDR3 is CASNSRTGSLNEQFF. The DNA of the CDR3 is TGTGCCAGCAACTCAAGGACAGGGTCTCTCAATGAGCAGTTCTTC.

V usage is TRBV27 and J usage is TRBJ2-1; TRBD2 matches 8 bases. The CDR3 is 16 amino acids. Germline V gene sequence: CDR1 MNHEY, CDR2 SMNVEV (reference sequence). J lost 2 bases, V lost 7 bases, and 10 bases had no gene match. For the CDR3, the DNA is TGTGCCAGCACCCGAAGCGGGGGTAGGACCTACAATGAGCAGTTCTTC. Its protein product is CASTRSGGRTYNEQFF.